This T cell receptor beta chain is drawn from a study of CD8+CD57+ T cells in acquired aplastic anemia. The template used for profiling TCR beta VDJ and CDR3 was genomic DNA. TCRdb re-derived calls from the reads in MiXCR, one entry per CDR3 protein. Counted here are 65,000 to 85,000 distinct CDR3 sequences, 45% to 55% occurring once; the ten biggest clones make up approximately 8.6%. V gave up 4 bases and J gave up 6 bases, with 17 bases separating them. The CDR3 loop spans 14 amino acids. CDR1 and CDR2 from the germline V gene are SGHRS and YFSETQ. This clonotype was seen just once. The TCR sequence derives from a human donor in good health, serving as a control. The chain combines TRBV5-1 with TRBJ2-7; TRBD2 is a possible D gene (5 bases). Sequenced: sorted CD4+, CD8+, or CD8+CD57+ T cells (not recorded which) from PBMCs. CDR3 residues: CASSINPTRGEQYF. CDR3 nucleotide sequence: TGCGCCAGCAGCATAAACCCGACCCGGGGCGAGCAGTACTTC.